This TCR beta chain was found in a study of immune heterogeneity within non-small cell lung tumors. As regards this clonotype: As yet, its antigen is unknown. Just one base apart from a much larger clone, this may be a read error.

General study points: Identical dominant CDR3 beta clonotypes were found repeatedly across the tumor sites of a single patient, and these appeared alongside high-frequency clones that were unique to particular tumor locations.

A multiplex PCR containing 32 V primers and 13 J primers was used to amplify TCR beta CDR3. Each CDR3 protein gets one entry after TCRdb re-called the multiplex PCR reads with MiXCR. This sample carries about 21,000 distinct CDR3 sequences, 25% to 30% of them seen once, and the ten largest clones take 4.4%. This CDR3 region has 13 residues. Germline CDR1 reads MNHEY; CDR2 reads SVGEGT. As template, the study used bulk tumor genomic DNA at 500 to 750 ng per sample. Primary tumors were biopsied several times each, far apart, intraoperatively. The study enrolled patients with untreated, newly diagnosed non-small cell lung cancer who underwent curative surgery.

Sequencing was performed on lung tumor tissue. The sequence came from a middle-aged man with non-small cell lung cancer. This chain connects TRBV6-2 or TRBV6-3 to TRBJ1-3; D uncertain. CDR3 sequence: CASSYQPGNAIYF. CDR3 nucleotides: TGTGCCAGCAGTTACCAACCTGGAAACGCCATATATTTT.